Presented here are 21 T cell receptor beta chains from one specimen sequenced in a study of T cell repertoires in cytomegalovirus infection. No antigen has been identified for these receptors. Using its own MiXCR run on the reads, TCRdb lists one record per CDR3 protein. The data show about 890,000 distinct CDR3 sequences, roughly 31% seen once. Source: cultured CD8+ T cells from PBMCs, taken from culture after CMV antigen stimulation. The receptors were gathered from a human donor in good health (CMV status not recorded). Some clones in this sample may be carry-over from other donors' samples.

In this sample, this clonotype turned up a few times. The CDR3 spells CASSYHGAYEQYF. As DNA, the CDR3 is TGTGCCAGCAGTTATCACGGAGCCTACGAGCAGTACTTC. The rearrangement joins TRBV6-1 to TRBJ2-7; the D is unclear. Germline CDR1 reads MNHNS; CDR2 reads SASEGT. Trimming shortened V by 5 bases and J by 2 bases, and 10 bases separated the two germline ends. This CDR3 is 13 amino acids long.

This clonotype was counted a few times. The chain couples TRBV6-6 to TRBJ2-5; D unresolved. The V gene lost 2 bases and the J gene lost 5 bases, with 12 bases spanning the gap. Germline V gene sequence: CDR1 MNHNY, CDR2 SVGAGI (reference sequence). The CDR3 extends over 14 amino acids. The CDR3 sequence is CASSYRANGETQYF. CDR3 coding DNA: TGTGCCAGCAGTTACAGGGCTAATGGGGAGACCCAGTACTTC.

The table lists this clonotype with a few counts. CDR3 sequence reads: CASSYRGTSGGFNTGELFF. The CDR3 region has the DNA TGTGCCAGCAGTTACCGGGGTACTAGCGGGGGATTCAACACCGGGGAGCTGTTTTTT. V and J are TRBV28 and TRBJ2-2; TRBD2 matches at 11 bases. Germline assignment: CDR1 MDHEN and CDR2 SYDVKM. This CDR3 contains 19 residues. After removal of 4 bases from V and 2 bases from J, the junction contained 12 bases not matched to a gene.

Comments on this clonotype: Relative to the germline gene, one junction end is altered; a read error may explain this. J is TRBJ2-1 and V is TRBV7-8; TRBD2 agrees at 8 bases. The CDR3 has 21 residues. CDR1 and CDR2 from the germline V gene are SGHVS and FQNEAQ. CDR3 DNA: TGTGCCAGCAGTCAGGGCAGGGGAGGCGGGGGGCAAAGGAGCTCCTACAATGAGCACTTCTTC. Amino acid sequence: CASSQGRGGGGQRSSYNEHFF.

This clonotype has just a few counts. The CDR3 region is CASSLALGGGTEAFF. The DNA of the CDR3 is TGTGCCAGCAGCTTAGCGCTGGGAGGGGGCACTGAAGCTTTCTTT. V is TRBV7-8 and J is TRBJ1-1, with D possibly being TRBD1 (6 bases). Trimming cost V 0 bases and J 4 bases, with 12 bases left between them. The CDR3 loop spans 15 amino acids. Germline assignment: CDR1 SGHVS and CDR2 FQNEAQ.

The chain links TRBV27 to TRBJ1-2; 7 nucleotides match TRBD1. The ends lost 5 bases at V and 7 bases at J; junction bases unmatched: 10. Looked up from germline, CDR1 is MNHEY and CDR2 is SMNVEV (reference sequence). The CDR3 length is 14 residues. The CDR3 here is CASSTLDRSGGYTF. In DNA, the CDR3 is TGTGCCAGCAGTACGCTGGACAGGTCAGGTGGCTACACCTTC.

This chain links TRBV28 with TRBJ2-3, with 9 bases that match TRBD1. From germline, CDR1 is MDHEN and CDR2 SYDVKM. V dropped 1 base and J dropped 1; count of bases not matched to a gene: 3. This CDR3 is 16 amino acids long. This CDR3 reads CASSLFRTGGTDTQYF. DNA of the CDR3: TGTGCCAGCAGTTTATTCCGGACAGGGGGCACAGATACGCAGTATTTT.

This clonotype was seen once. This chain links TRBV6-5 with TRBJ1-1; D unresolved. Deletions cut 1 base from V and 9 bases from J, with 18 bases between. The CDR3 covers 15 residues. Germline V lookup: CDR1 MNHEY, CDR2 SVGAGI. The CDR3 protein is CASSYFQAAKNKAFF. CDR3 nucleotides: TGTGCCAGCAGTTACTTCCAGGCGGCTAAAAACAAAGCTTTCTTT.

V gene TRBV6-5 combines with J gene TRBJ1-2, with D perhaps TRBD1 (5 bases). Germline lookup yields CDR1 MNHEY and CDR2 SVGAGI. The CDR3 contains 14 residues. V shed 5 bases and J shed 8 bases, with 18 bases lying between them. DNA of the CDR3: TGTGCCAGCAGTCCCGGCGGGACTTCTCCGGGCTACACCTTC. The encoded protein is CASSPGGTSPGYTF.

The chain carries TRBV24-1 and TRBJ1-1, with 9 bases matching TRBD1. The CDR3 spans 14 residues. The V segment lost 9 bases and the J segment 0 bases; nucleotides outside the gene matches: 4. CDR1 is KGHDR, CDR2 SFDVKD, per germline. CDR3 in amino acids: CATEGTGMNTEAFF. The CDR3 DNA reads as TGTGCCACCGAAGGGACAGGGATGAACACTGAAGCTTTCTTT.

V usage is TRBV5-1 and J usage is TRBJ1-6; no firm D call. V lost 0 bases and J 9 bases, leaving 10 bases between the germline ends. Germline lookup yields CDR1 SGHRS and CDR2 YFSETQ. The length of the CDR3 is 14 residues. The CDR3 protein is CASSLGEVSSPLHF. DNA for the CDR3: TGCGCCAGCAGCTTGGGGGAGGTTAGTTCACCCCTCCACTTT.

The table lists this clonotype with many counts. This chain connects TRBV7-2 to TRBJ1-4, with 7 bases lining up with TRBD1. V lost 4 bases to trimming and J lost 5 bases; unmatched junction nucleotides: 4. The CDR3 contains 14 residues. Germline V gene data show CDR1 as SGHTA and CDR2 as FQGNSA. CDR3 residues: CASSWDSTNEKLFF. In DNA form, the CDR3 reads TGTGCCAGCAGCTGGGACAGTACAAATGAAAAACTGTTTTTT.

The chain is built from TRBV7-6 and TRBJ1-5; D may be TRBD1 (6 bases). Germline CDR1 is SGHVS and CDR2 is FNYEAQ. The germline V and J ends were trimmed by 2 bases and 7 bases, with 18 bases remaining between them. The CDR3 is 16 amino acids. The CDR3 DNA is TGTGCCAGCAGCTTAAACGCCCGGGACATTTTCCAGCCCCAGCATTTT. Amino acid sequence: CASSLNARDIFQPQHF.

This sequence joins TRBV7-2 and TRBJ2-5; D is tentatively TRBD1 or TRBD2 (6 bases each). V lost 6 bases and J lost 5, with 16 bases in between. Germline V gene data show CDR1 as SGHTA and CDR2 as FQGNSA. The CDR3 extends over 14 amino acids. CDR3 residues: CASSPTGGWETQYF. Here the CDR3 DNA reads TGTGCCAGCAGTCCGACCGGGGGCTGGGAGACCCAGTACTTC.

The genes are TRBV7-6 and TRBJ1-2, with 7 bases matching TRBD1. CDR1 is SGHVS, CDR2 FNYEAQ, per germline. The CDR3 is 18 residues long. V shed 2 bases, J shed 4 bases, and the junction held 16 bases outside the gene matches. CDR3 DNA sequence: TGTGCCAGCAGCTTAAGGGACAGCGATCTTACTCTGGTCTATGGCTACACCTTC. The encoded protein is CASSLRDSDLTLVYGYTF.

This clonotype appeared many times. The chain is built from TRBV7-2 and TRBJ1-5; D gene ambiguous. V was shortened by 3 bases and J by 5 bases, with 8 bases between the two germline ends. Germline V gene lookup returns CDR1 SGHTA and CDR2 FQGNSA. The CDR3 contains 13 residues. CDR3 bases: TGTGCCAGCAGCTTCCGGGGAGATCAGCCCCAGCATTTT. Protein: CASSFRGDQPQHF.

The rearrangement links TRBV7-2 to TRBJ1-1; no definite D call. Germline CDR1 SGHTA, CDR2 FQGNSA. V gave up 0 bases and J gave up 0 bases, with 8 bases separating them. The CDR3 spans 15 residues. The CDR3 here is CASSLAIGMNTEAFF. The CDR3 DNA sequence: TGTGCCAGCAGCTTAGCGATTGGGATGAACACTGAAGCTTTCTTT.

CDR3 loop: CASLQGWVLAFF. The CDR3 DNA reads as TGTGCCAGCTTACAGGGTTGGGTCTTGGCTTTCTTT. The rearrangement joins TRBV6-6 to TRBJ1-1; D might be TRBD1 (6 bases). The CDR3 sequence is 12 residues long. V was cut by 8 bases and J by 11 bases, with 18 bases left in between. Germline-derived CDR1 and CDR2 are MNHNY and SVGAGI (reference sequence).

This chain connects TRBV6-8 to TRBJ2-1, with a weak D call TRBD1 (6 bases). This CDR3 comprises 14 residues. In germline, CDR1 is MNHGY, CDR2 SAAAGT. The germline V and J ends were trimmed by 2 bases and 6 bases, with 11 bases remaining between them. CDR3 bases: TGTGCCAGCAGTTACGTACAGGGAAGCAATGAGCAGTTCTTC. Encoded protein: CASSYVQGSNEQFF.

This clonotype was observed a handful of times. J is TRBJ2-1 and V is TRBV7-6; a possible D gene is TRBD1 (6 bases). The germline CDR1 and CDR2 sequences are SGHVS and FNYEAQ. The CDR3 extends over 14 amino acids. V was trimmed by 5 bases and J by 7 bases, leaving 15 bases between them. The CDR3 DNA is TGTGCCAGCAGCCTGGGGGCGGTCCCGAATGAGCAGTTCTTC. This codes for CASSLGAVPNEQFF.

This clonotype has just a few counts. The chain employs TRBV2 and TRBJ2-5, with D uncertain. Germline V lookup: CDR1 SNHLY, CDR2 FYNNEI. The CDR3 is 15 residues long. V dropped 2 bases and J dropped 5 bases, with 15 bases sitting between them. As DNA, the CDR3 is TGTGCCAGCAGTGAAATCTTTGGGCCCGCGGAGACCCAGTACTTC. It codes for CASSEIFGPAETQYF.